The 27 T cell receptor beta chains presented below share a single source sample, sequenced in a study of T cells after yellow fever vaccination. TCRdb called the 5' RACE reads again in MiXCR, with one record for every CDR3 protein. The sample consists of approximately 120,000 distinct CDR3 sequences, roughly 6.7% of them appearing once. Sequenced here: CD4+ T cells sorted from PBMCs, sampled 10 days after the first yellow fever vaccination. These receptors all come from a man aged 18 to 30 who received the YFV17D yellow fever vaccine.

This clonotype was detected many times. The chain has TRBV4-1 and TRBJ2-1; 7 bases map to TRBD2. Germline V gene data show CDR1 as MGHRA and CDR2 as YSYEKL. This CDR3 is 16 amino acids long. J was trimmed by 7 bases and V by 1 base; bases with no gene match: 10. The CDR3 nucleotides read TGCGCCAGCAGCCAAGTTGGGGGGGGGGGAAGGAATGAGCAGTTCTTC. It yields the protein CASSQVGGGGRNEQFF.

This clonotype was seen repeatedly, ten times or more. The rearrangement uses TRBV4-3 and TRBJ2-3; D not resolved. V was clipped by 1 base and J by 4 bases, with 6 bases between them. The CDR3 sequence is 13 residues long. CDR1 is LGHNA and CDR2 is YSLEER in the germline V gene. The CDR3 DNA sequence: TGCGCCAGCAGCCAAGCGATCCCAGATACGCAGTATTTT. This translates into CASSQAIPDTQYF.

This clonotype was counted many times. This chain links TRBV4-3 with TRBJ1-2, with a possible D match to TRBD1 (5 bases). V lost 1 base and J lost 8, with 14 bases in between. Germline values: CDR1 LGHNA, CDR2 YSLEER. The CDR3 is made up of 14 amino acids. The CDR3 reads CASSQGPGGGGYTF. Written as DNA, the CDR3 is TGCGCCAGCAGCCAAGGACCCGGGGGGGGAGGCTACACCTTC.

This clonotype was detected ten times or more. The chain links TRBV3-1 to TRBJ2-7, with D perhaps TRBD2 (5 bases). Germline CDR1 is LGHDT and CDR2 is YNNKEL (reference sequence). The CDR3 is 12 amino acids. Trimming left V 6 bases short and J 3 bases short, with 9 bases between. CDR3 bases: TGTGCCAGCAGTAAGAGGGACTACGAGCAGTACTTC. The encoded protein is CASSKRDYEQYF.

Ten or more counts support this clonotype. The chain combines TRBV6-5 with TRBJ2-5; 8 bases match TRBD1. With V trimmed by 6 bases and J by 4 bases, 4 bases remained unmatched. The CDR3 is made up of 13 amino acids. The germline CDR1 and CDR2 sequences are MNHEY and SVGAGI. The DNA of the CDR3 is TGTGCCAGCAGAACAGGGGGAGGAGAGACCCAGTACTTC. Its protein is CASRTGGGETQYF.

There are many counts of this clonotype. The rearrangement joins TRBV6-2 or TRBV6-3 to TRBJ2-1; D might be TRBD2 (6 bases). This CDR3 is 17 amino acids long. With 0 bases removed from V and 1 base from J, the gap between germline ends came to 13 bases. Germline CDR1 reads MNHEY; CDR2 reads SVGEGT. The CDR3 protein is CASSYSNAGRSYNEQFF. The CDR3 DNA reads as TGTGCCAGCAGTTACTCGAACGCGGGGAGGTCCTACAATGAGCAGTTCTTC.

For this clonotype: A much larger clone differs by one base, so this may be a read error. This chain links TRBV7-9 with TRBJ2-1; no definite D call. The germline gives CDR1 SEHNR, CDR2 FQNEAQ (reference sequence). The CDR3 consists of 14 residues. V lost 1 base and J 15 bases, leaving 19 bases between the germline ends. Here the CDR3 DNA reads TGTGCCAGCAGCTTAGAAGTCCTCCCCGCGAGCCCGTTCTTC. Translating it yields CASSLEVLPASPFF.

Ten or more counts support this clonotype. The CDR3 coding sequence is TGTGCCAGCAGCCAAGAGGGATTAGGAGAGACCCAGTACTTC. Encoded protein: CASSQEGLGETQYF. This chain links TRBV3-1 with TRBJ2-5, with D uncertain. The CDR3 loop spans 14 amino acids. Between the trimmed V and J ends, which lost 0 bases and 4 bases, there was a span of 9 bases. Germline assignment: CDR1 LGHDT and CDR2 YNNKEL (reference sequence).

There are many counts of this clonotype. The chain recombines TRBV11-2 with TRBJ2-2; 10 nucleotides line up with TRBD1. Germline lookup yields CDR1 SGHAT and CDR2 FQNNGV. The CDR3 consists of 15 residues. V shed 6 bases, J shed 4 bases, and the junction held 5 bases outside the gene matches. The CDR3 protein is CASSLDRGSTGELFF. The CDR3, as DNA: TGTGCCAGCAGTTTGGACAGGGGGAGCACCGGGGAGCTGTTTTTT.

This clonotype showed up many times. The chain employs TRBV11-1 and TRBJ2-5; 8 bases line up with TRBD1. J gave up 5 bases and V 5 bases, and 10 bases lay outside the gene matches. The length of the CDR3 is 15 residues. In germline, CDR1 is SGHAT, CDR2 FQDESV (reference sequence). CDR3 in amino acids: CASSGRTGRRETQYF. The CDR3 DNA is TGTGCCAGCAGCGGTCGGACAGGGCGAAGGGAGACCCAGTACTTC.

In this sample, this clonotype turned up many times. V gene TRBV7-8 combines with J gene TRBJ2-3; the D is unclear. CDR3 length: 13 residues. V lost 7 bases and J 0 bases, leaving 8 bases between the germline ends. The germline V gene has CDR1 SGHVS and CDR2 FQNEAQ. In DNA form, the CDR3 reads TGTGCCAGCACCCCGACGAGCACAGATACGCAGTATTTT. Its protein is CASTPTSTDTQYF.

This clonotype was counted at least ten times. The chain links TRBV7-6 to TRBJ2-5; no clear D. The CDR3 covers 13 residues. The V end was cut by 0 bases, the J end by 10 bases, with 12 bases between. Germline-derived CDR1 and CDR2 are SGHVS and FNYEAQ. CDR3 nucleotides: TGTGCCAGCAGCTTAGCGGTTCAGCGAAACCAGTACTTC. It is translated as CASSLAVQRNQYF.

This clonotype was counted ten times or more. The chain has TRBV5-1 and TRBJ2-2; D remains ambiguous. Trimming stripped 6 bases from V and 3 bases from J, with 9 bases between. The CDR3 contains 13 residues. The germline V gene encodes CDR1 SGHRS and CDR2 YFSETQ. Here the CDR3 reads CASKYGYTGELFF. The CDR3 nucleotides read TGCGCCAGCAAGTATGGCTACACCGGGGAGCTGTTTTTT.

This clonotype was seen only a few times. J is TRBJ1-1 and V is TRBV7-2; D is possibly TRBD1 (5 bases). CDR3 size: 13 residues. V dropped 1 base and J dropped 8 bases, with 11 bases sitting between them. Per germline, CDR1 SGHTA and CDR2 FQGNSA. The CDR3 reads CASSLGLKGEAFF. In DNA, the CDR3 is TGTGCCAGCAGCTTAGGGCTTAAGGGGGAAGCTTTCTTT.

The table lists this clonotype with many counts. The genes are TRBV20-1 and TRBJ1-1, with 10 nucleotides matching TRBD1. The CDR3 spans 16 residues. Germline loops: CDR1 DFQATT, CDR2 SNEGSKA (reference sequence). Trimming removed 6 bases from V and 0 bases from J; junction bases left unmatched: 10. The CDR3 region is CSAWGQGMRLNTEAFF. CDR3 in DNA: TGCAGTGCCTGGGGACAGGGGATGCGTTTGAACACTGAAGCTTTCTTT.

This clonotype has ten or more counts. The chain carries TRBV25-1 and TRBJ1-2, with D perhaps TRBD1 (5 bases). V lost 6 bases to trimming and J lost 5 bases, with 16 bases between them. This CDR3 has 14 residues. Germline CDR1 reads MGHDK; CDR2 reads SYGVNS. The CDR3 DNA follows: TGTGCCAGCAGCCGGGACCAAGGGAATTATGGCTACACCTTC. The encoded protein is CASSRDQGNYGYTF.

The chain joins TRBV15 to TRBJ2-6; D remains unclear. Germline lookup yields CDR1 LNHNV and CDR2 YYDKDF (reference sequence). Trimming shortened V by 1 base and J by 2 bases, and 3 bases separated the two germline ends. The CDR3 runs 14 residues. For the CDR3, the DNA is TGTGCCACCAGCAGAGTTACTGGGGCCAACGTCCTGACTTTC. It yields the protein CATSRVTGANVLTF.

This clonotype came up a few times. This rearrangement joins TRBV28 to TRBJ2-6; no clear D. Trimming cost V 1 base and J 1 base, with 11 bases left between them. This CDR3 is built from 17 residues. Germline V gene sequence: CDR1 MDHEN, CDR2 SYDVKM. The CDR3 coding sequence is TGTGCCAGCAGTTTATCTCCTTTGAAGTCTGGGGCCAACGTCCTGACTTTC. Its protein is CASSLSPLKSGANVLTF.

The table lists this clonotype with many counts. The rearrangement uses TRBV7-8 and TRBJ2-1, with 10 nucleotides matching TRBD2. The CDR3 is made up of 15 amino acids. CDR1 and CDR2 (germline): SGHVS, FQNEAQ. Trimming took 1 base from V and 6 from J; bases not matched to a gene: 3. The CDR3: CASSLVGLAANEQFF. The CDR3 DNA reads TGTGCCAGCAGCTTAGTCGGACTAGCGGCCAATGAGCAGTTCTTC. Complete variable domain (other parts from reference TRBV7-8 and TRBJ2-1): GAGVSQSPRYKVAKRGQDVALRCDPISGHVSLFWYQQALGQGPEFLTYFQNEAQLDKSGLPSDRFFAERPEGSVSTLKIQRTQQEDSAVYLCASSLVGLAANEQFFGPGTRLTVL.

This clonotype was observed at least ten times. The rearrangement uses TRBV12-3 or TRBV12-4 and TRBJ1-3; TRBD1 is a possible D gene (5 bases). The CDR3 covers 14 residues. V lost 2 bases and J 0 bases, leaving 5 bases between the germline ends. CDR3 sequence: CASSLQGSGNTIYF. The CDR3 bases are TGTGCCAGCAGTTTACAGGGCTCTGGAAACACCATATATTTT.

This clonotype was seen many times. The chain recombines TRBV20-1 with TRBJ2-1, with TRBD1 identical over 10 bases. V dropped 4 bases and J dropped 7; count of bases not matched to a gene: 4. This CDR3 is 13 amino acids long. Germline-derived CDR1 and CDR2 are DFQATT and SNEGSKA (reference sequence). This chain's CDR3 is CSAKGQGSNEQFF. In nucleotides, the CDR3 is TGCAGTGCTAAGGGACAGGGGTCGAATGAGCAGTTCTTC.

Ten or more counts support this clonotype. The gene calls are TRBV7-6 and TRBJ2-5; 8 bases match TRBD1. Looked up from germline, CDR1 is SGHVS and CDR2 is FNYEAQ. The CDR3 contains 16 residues. V lost 1 base, J lost 5 bases, and 9 bases stayed unmatched. In DNA, the CDR3 is TGTGCCAGCAGCTTAGAATCCCAGGGGGCTGGGGAGACCCAGTACTTC. Translation: CASSLESQGAGETQYF.

This clonotype was observed at least ten times. The V gene is TRBV5-6, the J gene TRBJ2-5; 7 bases line up with TRBD2. Germline-derived CDR1 and CDR2 are SGHDT and YYEEEE. V shed 4 bases, J shed 5 bases, and the junction held 5 bases outside the gene matches. The CDR3 contains 13 residues. CDR3 DNA: TGTGCCAGCAGCGTGACTAGCAGCGAGACCCAGTACTTC. Amino acids: CASSVTSSETQYF.

The table lists this clonotype with a few counts. The V and J genes are TRBV18 and TRBJ1-6; D gene unclear. CDR1 and CDR2 (germline): KGHSH, LQKENI. V gave up 1 base and J gave up 8 bases, with 6 bases separating them. This CDR3 spans 13 amino acids. CDR3 residues: CASSPQKDSPLHF. In nucleotides, the CDR3 is TGTGCCAGCTCACCACAGAAAGATTCACCCCTCCACTTT.

This clonotype has ten or more counts. The rearrangement links TRBV6-5 to TRBJ1-2; D is unresolved. The CDR3 sequence is 13 residues long. Germline V gene sequence: CDR1 MNHEY, CDR2 SVGAGI. V lost 6 bases and J lost 5, with 13 bases in between. The CDR3 region is CASRSEAGYGYTF. DNA of the CDR3: TGTGCCAGCAGGTCCGAGGCAGGTTATGGCTACACCTTC.

Many counts were recorded for this clonotype. This chain links TRBV20-1 with TRBJ1-5; 8 bases match TRBD1. Germline CDR1 is DFQATT and CDR2 is SNEGSKA (reference sequence). Trimming took 1 base from V and 3 from J; bases not matched to a gene: 5. This CDR3 has 15 amino acids. This CDR3 is CSARVFRGPNQPQHF. The CDR3 bases are TGCAGTGCTAGAGTTTTCAGGGGGCCCAATCAGCCCCAGCATTTT.

This clonotype was recorded a few times. The chain uses TRBV5-1 and TRBJ2-7; D is perhaps TRBD2 (6 bases). Germline loops: CDR1 SGHRS, CDR2 YFSETQ. V dropped 4 bases and J dropped 6 bases, with 8 bases sitting between them. The CDR3 sequence is 11 residues long. CDR3 nucleotide sequence: TGCGCCAGCAGCGGGGGAGGCGAGCAGTACTTC. Translated: CASSGGGEQYF. The complete variable domain, with remaining parts taken from reference TRBV5-1 and TRBJ2-7, reads KAGVTQTPRYLIKTRGQQVTLSCSPISGHRSVSWYQQTPGQGLQFLFEYFSETQRNKGNFPGRFSGRQFSNSRSEMNVSTLELGDSALYLCASSGGGEQYFGPGTRLTVT.